Described below is a single TCR beta chain sequence and its context. Some clones are missing from TCRdb's copy, which holds only in-frame ones; the method was immunoSEQ multiplex PCR. The sample contains around 29,000 clones, around nine tenths of which appear only once. The CDR3 runs 16 residues. This sample stems from a study of PD-1 and CTLA-4 blockade in melanoma. This chain joins TRBV21-1 and TRBJ1-2; the table's D call TRBD1 went unverified against the DNA. TRBV21-1 is a pseudogene segment. The sample in question was CD8+ T cells from peripheral blood, obtained before anti-PD-1 treatment. The sequence was obtained from a human donor with melanoma. This chain's CDR3 is CASSKSLPYRLGGYTF. For the CDR3, the DNA is TGTGCCAGCAGCAAATCCCTTCCCTACAGGTTGGGCGGCTACACCTTC.